These 13 T cell receptor beta chains were sequenced from one sample in a study of early stage breast cancer tumors. Sequencing was performed with immunoSEQ multiplex PCR; in TCRdb, only in-frame clones are kept and a portion is missing. The repertoire holds around 30,000 clones, with around 67% as singletons. The sample comprised breast tumor tissue. These receptors all come from a person aged 25 to 39 with breast cancer.

The V and J genes are TRBV18 and TRBJ1-2, with a possible D match to TRBD1 (6 bases). The CDR3 has 15 amino acids. Trimming cost V 1 base and J 4 bases, with 13 bases left between them. The germline V gene has CDR1 KGHSH and CDR2 LQKENI. The CDR3: CASSPQVSTGYGYTF. The CDR3 nucleotides read TGTGCCAGCTCACCACAAGTATCGACAGGCTATGGCTACACCTTC.

This chain connects TRBV6-5 to TRBJ1-3, with D possibly being TRBD1 (5 bases). Trimming took 9 bases from V and 0 from J, leaving 15 bases between them. Germline V gene data show CDR1 as MNHEY and CDR2 as SVGAGI. The CDR3 length is 15 residues. Here the CDR3 reads CASGRQGSSGNTIYF. CDR3 nucleotide sequence: TGTGCCAGTGGGAGGCAGGGCAGCTCTGGAAACACCATATATTTT.

The rearrangement uses TRBV5-6 and TRBJ1-1; D remains unclear. CDR3 size: 16 residues. V was shortened by 4 bases and J by 1 base, with 17 bases between the two germline ends. Germline V gene data show CDR1 as SGHDT and CDR2 as YYEEEE. CDR3 sequence: CASSPERSSWNTEAFF. The CDR3 region has the DNA TGTGCCAGCAGCCCGGAGCGTAGTTCCTGGAACACTGAAGCTTTCTTT. Based on the CDR3 plus reference TRBV5-6 and TRBJ1-1, the full variable domain is DAGVTQSPTHLIKTRGQQVTLRCSPKSGHDTVSWYQQALGQGPQFIFQYYEEEERQRGNFPDRFSGHQFPNYSSELNVNALLLGDSALYLCASSPERSSWNTEAFFGQGTRLTVV.

J is TRBJ1-5 and V is TRBV30; D is possibly TRBD1 (6 bases). V gave up 3 bases and J gave up 7 bases, with 19 bases separating them. The CDR3 is made up of 15 amino acids. The germline CDR1 and CDR2 sequences are GTSNPN and SVGIG (reference sequence). DNA for the CDR3: TGTGCCTGGAGCCCCATCGACAGGAATGGCCAGCCCCAGCATTTT. Protein product: CAWSPIDRNGQPQHF.

The chain uses TRBV15 and TRBJ2-5; D is undetermined. Germline V gene sequence: CDR1 LNHNV, CDR2 YYDKDF (reference sequence). The V gene lost 0 bases and the J gene lost 5 bases, with 10 bases spanning the gap. The CDR3 extends over 14 amino acids. The CDR3, as DNA: TGTGCCACCAGCAGAGATAGAAGTACCGAGACCCAGTACTTC. As protein: CATSRDRSTETQYF.

V usage is TRBV25-1 and J usage is TRBJ2-7, with TRBD2 identical over 7 bases. Germline V CDR1 and CDR2: MGHDK, SYGVNS. This CDR3 has 16 residues. V shed 1 base, J shed 3 bases, and the junction held 9 bases outside the gene matches. CDR3 in amino acids: CASSESVGGGYYEQYF. The CDR3 DNA follows: TGTGCCAGCAGTGAATCTGTGGGCGGGGGTTACTACGAGCAGTACTTC.

This rearrangement joins TRBV18 to TRBJ1-4; 9 bases are a match to TRBD1. V was pared by 5 bases and J by 10 bases, with 14 bases of the junction left unmatched. The CDR3 covers 16 residues. CDR1 is KGHSH and CDR2 is LQKENI in the germline V gene. The CDR3 DNA follows: TGTGCCAGCTCATCTCAAAACCCGGGACAGGGTGGAAAACTGTTTTTT. It specifies CASSSQNPGQGGKLFF.

This clone has a handful of counts. The gene calls are TRBV2 and TRBJ2-2, with a weak D call TRBD2 (6 bases). Germline V gene lookup returns CDR1 SNHLY and CDR2 FYNNEI. The CDR3 runs 14 residues. Between the trimmed V and J ends, which lost 5 bases and 8 bases, there was a span of 15 bases. The CDR3 nucleotides read TGTGCCAGCAGTCGGGACCGGGGGAGTGGGGAGCTGTTTTTT. It specifies CASSRDRGSGELFF.

The chain recombines TRBV6-1 with TRBJ1-2, with D uncertain. The CDR3 covers 15 residues. From germline, CDR1 is MNHNS and CDR2 SASEGT. Trimming left V 7 bases short and J 3 bases short, with 18 bases between. The CDR3 bases are TGTGCCAGCAACATGCAATGGGAGGGCGACTATGGCTACACCTTC. It translates to CASNMQWEGDYGYTF.

The rearrangement links TRBV19 to TRBJ2-5, with D possibly being TRBD1 or TRBD2 (5 bases each). The CDR3 is 13 residues long. Trimming took 4 bases from V and 7 from J, leaving 13 bases between them. Germline CDR1 and CDR2: LNHDA and SQIVND (reference sequence). Here the CDR3 DNA reads TGTGCCAGTAGTACAGGGACGAGGGTGACCCAGTACTTC. This sequence encodes CASSTGTRVTQYF.

This clone was counted between two and nine times. This chain connects TRBV5-1 to TRBJ1-5; D gene uncertain. Germline CDR1 SGHRS, CDR2 YFSETQ. V was cut by 1 base and J by 6 bases, with 11 bases left in between. The CDR3 has 14 residues. The CDR3 bases are TGCGCCAGCAGCTTGTTAGGGTCTGGTCAGCCCCAGCATTTT. Protein: CASSLLGSGQPQHF.

This chain joins TRBV7-8 and TRBJ2-5; no reliable D call. The J call is in doubt because the DNA end fits TRBJ2-4 better. Looked up from germline, CDR1 is SGHVS and CDR2 is FQNEAQ. This CDR3 contains 13 residues. The CDR3 region has the DNA TGTGCCAGCAGCCTCCCCAACCTTCCCATTCAGTACTTC. As protein: CASSLPNLPIQYF.

This clone was observed a handful of times. V is TRBV14 and J is TRBJ2-3; 8 bases line up with TRBD1. CDR3 length: 14 amino acids. The V gene's germline CDR1 is SGHDN and CDR2 FVKESK. V lost 4 bases, J lost 2 bases, and 2 bases stayed unmatched. The CDR3 loop reads CASSRTGHTDTQYF. In DNA, the CDR3 is TGTGCCAGCAGCCGGACAGGGCACACAGATACGCAGTATTTT.